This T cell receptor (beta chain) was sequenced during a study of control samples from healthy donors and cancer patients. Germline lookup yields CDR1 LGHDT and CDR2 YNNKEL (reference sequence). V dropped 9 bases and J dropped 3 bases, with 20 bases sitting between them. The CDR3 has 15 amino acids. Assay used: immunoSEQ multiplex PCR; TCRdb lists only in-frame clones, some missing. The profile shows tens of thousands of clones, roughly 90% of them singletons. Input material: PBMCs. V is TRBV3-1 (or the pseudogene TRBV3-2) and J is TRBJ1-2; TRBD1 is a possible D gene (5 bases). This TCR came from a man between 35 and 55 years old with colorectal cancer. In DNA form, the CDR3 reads TGTGCCAGATGGGACGGCATACGTCGTCACTATGGCTACACCTTC. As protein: CARWDGIRRHYGYTF.